This TCR beta chain was observed in a study of T cells after yellow fever vaccination. TCRdb reprocessed the 5' RACE reads with MiXCR, giving one entry per CDR3 protein. The table shows some 600,000 distinct CDR3 sequences, with approximately 13% occurring only once. The CDR3 spans 14 residues. V shed 3 bases and J shed 5 bases, with 14 bases lying between them. The germline gives CDR1 GTSNPN, CDR2 SVGIG (reference sequence). This clonotype was observed many times. The chain joins TRBV30 to TRBJ1-5; possible D gene TRBD1, 6 bases. Sequencing was performed on PBMCs, taken on the day of the yellow fever booster vaccination. This sequence was found in a man in his thirties or forties who received the YFV17D yellow fever vaccine. This CDR3 reads CAWRGRTVDQPQHF. CDR3 coding DNA: TGTGCCTGGAGGGGACGGACAGTAGATCAGCCCCAGCATTTT.